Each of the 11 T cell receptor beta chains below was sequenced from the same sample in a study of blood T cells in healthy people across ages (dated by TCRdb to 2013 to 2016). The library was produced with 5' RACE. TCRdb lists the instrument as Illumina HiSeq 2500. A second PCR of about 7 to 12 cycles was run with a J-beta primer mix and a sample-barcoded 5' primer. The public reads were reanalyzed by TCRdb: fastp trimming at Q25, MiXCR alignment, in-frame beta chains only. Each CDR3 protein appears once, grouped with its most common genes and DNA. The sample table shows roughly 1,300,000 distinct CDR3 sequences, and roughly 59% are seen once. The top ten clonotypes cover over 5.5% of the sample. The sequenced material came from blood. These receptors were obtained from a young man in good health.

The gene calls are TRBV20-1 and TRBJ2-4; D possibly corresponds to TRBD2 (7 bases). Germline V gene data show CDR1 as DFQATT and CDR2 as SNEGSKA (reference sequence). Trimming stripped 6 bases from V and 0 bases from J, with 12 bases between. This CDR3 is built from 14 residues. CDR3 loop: CSATGGLAKNIQYF. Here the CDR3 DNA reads TGCAGTGCAACCGGGGGGCTAGCCAAAAACATTCAGTACTTC.

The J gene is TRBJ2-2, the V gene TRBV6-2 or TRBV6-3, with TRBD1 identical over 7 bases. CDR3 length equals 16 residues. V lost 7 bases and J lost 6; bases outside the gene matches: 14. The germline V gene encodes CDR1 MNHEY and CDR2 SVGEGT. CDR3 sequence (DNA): TGTGCCAGCACGCTTCTGGGACAGAGGGTTCCCGGGGAGCTGTTTTTT. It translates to CASTLLGQRVPGELFF.

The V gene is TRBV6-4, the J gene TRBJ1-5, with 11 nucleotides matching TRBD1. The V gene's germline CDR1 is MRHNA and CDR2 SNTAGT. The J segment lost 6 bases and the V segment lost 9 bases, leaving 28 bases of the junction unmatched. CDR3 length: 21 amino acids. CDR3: CARRPIARPGQGGDSCQPQHF. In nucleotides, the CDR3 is TGTGCCAGACGTCCTATAGCCCGGCCGGGACAGGGGGGAGATTCGTGTCAGCCCCAGCATTTT.

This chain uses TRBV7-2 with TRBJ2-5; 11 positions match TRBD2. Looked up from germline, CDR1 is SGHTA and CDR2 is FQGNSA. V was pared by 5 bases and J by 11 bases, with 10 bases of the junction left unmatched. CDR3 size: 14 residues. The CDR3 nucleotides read TGTGCCAGCAGCATGACTAGCGGGAACAACGGGCAGTACTTC. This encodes CASSMTSGNNGQYF.

The CDR3 loop is CASSRTSGRNEQFF. CDR3 DNA sequence: TGTGCCAGCAGCCGGACTAGCGGGCGCAATGAGCAGTTCTTC. V and J are TRBV6-2 or TRBV6-3 and TRBJ2-1, with TRBD2 identical over 11 bases. The CDR3 has 14 residues. J lost 6 bases, V lost 6 bases, and 4 bases had no gene match. Germline CDR1 is MNHEY and CDR2 is SVGEGT.

CDR3 amino acids: CASSQGLVRRGEQFF. The CDR3 nucleotides are TGTGCCAGCAGCCAGGGACTAGTCAGGCGGGGTGAGCAGTTCTTC. The chain is built from TRBV14 and TRBJ2-1, with 8 bases fitting TRBD2. V was pared by 3 bases and J by 9 bases, with 10 bases of the junction left unmatched. This CDR3 comprises 15 residues. Germline V lookup: CDR1 SGHDN, CDR2 FVKESK.

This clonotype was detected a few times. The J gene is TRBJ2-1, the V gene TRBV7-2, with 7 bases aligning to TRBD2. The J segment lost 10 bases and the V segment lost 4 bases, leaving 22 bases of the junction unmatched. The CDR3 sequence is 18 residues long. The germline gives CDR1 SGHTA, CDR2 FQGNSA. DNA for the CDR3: TGTGCCAGCAGCTCCCTCGCGGGAGCAGTTATAGGGGCAAAAGAGCAGTTCTTC. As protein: CASSSLAGAVIGAKEQFF.

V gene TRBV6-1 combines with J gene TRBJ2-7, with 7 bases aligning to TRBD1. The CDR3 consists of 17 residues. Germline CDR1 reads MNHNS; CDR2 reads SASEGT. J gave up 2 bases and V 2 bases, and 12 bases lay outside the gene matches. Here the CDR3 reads CASSELGQNHPAYEQYF. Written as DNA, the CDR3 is TGTGCCAGCAGTGAATTGGGACAGAACCATCCCGCCTACGAGCAGTACTTC.

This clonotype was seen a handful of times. The CDR3 DNA reads TGTGCCAGCAGTTACTCGAGTTCAGCCAAAAACATTCAGTACTTC. Translating it yields CASSYSSSAKNIQYF. The gene calls are TRBV6-2 or TRBV6-3 and TRBJ2-4, with D uncertain. Germline CDR1 MNHEY, CDR2 SVGEGT. Trimming pared 0 bases from V and 0 bases from J, leaving 6 bases between. CDR3 length: 15 amino acids.

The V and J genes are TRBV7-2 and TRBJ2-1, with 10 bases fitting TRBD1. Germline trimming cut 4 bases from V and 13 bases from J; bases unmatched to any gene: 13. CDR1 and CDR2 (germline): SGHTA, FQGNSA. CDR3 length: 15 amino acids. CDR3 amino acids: CASSSGQGWAPEQFF. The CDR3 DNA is TGTGCCAGCAGCTCGGGACAGGGGTGGGCTCCGGAACAGTTCTTC.

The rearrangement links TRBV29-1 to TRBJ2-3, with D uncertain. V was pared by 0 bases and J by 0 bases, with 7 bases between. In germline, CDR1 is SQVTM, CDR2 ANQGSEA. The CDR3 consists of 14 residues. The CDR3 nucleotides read TGCAGCGTTGAAGATATAGCCAGCACAGATACGCAGTATTTT. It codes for CSVEDIASTDTQYF.